Listed here is a single T cell receptor beta chain. Its cognate antigen is unknown. Reverse transcription used roughly 0.45 to 1 ug RNA and random hexamers. TCRdb independently ran MiXCR on the immunoSEQ multiplex PCR reads; one entry per CDR3 protein. The table lists under 350,000 distinct CDR3 sequences, about 90% of them singletons, with approximately 0.065% in the top ten. Germline-derived CDR1 and CDR2 are SQVTM and ANQGSEA. This CDR3 region has 14 residues. Trimming stripped 1 base from V and 0 bases from J, with 10 bases between. The data stem from a study of CD8 T cells in Susac syndrome. Whole-study results and caveats: It was acknowledged in the study that the number of individuals who were included in its TCR sequencing and HLA analysis was relatively small.

Sequencing targeted TCR beta in T cells from blood (CD8+ and CD4+). Relapsing-remitting disease, either stable or active, was present in the treatment-naive patients who were the multiple sclerosis controls. The specimen sequenced was CD4+ T cells from PBMCs. The V gene is TRBV29-1, the J gene TRBJ2-7; TRBD2 is a possible D gene (5 bases). The receptor was derived from a human donor with multiple sclerosis. Here the CDR3 DNA reads TGCAGCGTTGAAGGGGAGCCCAACTCCTACGAGCAGTACTTC. Translating gives CSVEGEPNSYEQYF.